This paragraph covers one TCR beta chain sequence. Its antigen is still unknown. V gave up 8 bases and J gave up 4 bases; unmatched junction bases: 7. This CDR3 contains 15 residues. Germline-derived CDR1 and CDR2 are SEHNR and FQNEAQ (reference sequence). This record comes from a study of Tregs in tolerant kidney transplant recipients. Overall study context: A roughly three-day belatacept mixed lymphocyte reaction, sometimes plus 5-day graft donor restimulation, preceded CD4+CD25+CD127- sorting. Points from the study as a whole: The small number of patients limits these findings pending further validation.

This table comes from immunoSEQ multiplex PCR, and its TCRdb copy is limited to in-frame clones, with some not included. The repertoire consists of 15,000 to 20,000 clones, with more than 60% occurring once and the leading ten covering approximately 3%. This TCR derives from a human donor in good health. Sequencing was done on a sample of Tregs from blood cultured with allogeneic cells. The rearrangement uses TRBV7-9 and TRBJ2-3; 12 bases are a match to TRBD2. In DNA, the CDR3 is TGTGCCAGCGACGGTCTAGCGGGGGGGGCAGATACGCAGTATTTT. Translation gives CASDGLAGGADTQYF.